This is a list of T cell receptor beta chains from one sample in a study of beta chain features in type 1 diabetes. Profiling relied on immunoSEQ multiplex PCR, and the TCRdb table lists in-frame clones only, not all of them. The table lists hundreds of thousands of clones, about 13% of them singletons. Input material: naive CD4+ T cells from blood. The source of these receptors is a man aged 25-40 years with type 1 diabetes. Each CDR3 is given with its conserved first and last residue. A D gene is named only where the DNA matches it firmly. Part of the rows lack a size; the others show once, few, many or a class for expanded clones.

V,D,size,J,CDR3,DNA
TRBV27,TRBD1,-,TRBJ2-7,CASSSRTGSDEQYF,TGTGCCAGCAGTTCTAGGACAGGGTCGGACGAGCAGTACTTC
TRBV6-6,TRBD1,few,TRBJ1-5,CASTKSQGAGNQPQHF,TGTGCCAGCACTAAATCGCAGGGGGCAGGCAATCAGCCCCAGCATTTT
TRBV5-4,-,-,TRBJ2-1,CASSLSSGSYNEQFF,TGTGCCAGCAGCTTGTCGAGCGGTTCCTACAATGAGCAGTTCTTC
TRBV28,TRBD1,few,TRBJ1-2,CASKSGQNYGYTF,TGTGCCAGCAAATCGGGACAGAACTATGGCTACACCTTC
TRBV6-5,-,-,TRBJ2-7,CASRGRGGEGYEQYF,TGTGCCAGCAGAGGAAGGGGCGGCGAAGGCTACGAGCAGTACTTC
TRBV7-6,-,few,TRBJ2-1,CASSLEANSYNEQFF,TGTGCCAGCAGCTTAGAAGCTAACTCCTACAATGAGCAGTTCTTC
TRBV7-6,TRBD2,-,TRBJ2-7,CASSPGGGQYF,TGTGCCAGCAGCCCTGGGGGGGGGCAGTACTTC
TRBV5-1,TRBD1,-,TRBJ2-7,CASSPGTGDYEQYF,TGCGCCAGCAGCCCGGGGACAGGCGACTACGAGCAGTACTTC
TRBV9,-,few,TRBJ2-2,CASSVAPAARAGELFF,TGTGCCAGCAGCGTAGCTCCGGCCGCGAGGGCCGGGGAGCTGTTTTTT
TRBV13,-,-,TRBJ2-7,CASSPPYEQYF,TGTGCCAGCAGCCCCCCGTACGAGCAGTACTTC
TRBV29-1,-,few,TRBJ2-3,CSVAERNTDTQYF,TGCAGCGTTGCGGAGCGGAACACAGATACGCAGTATTTT
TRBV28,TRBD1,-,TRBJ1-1,CASSTGGTEAFF,TGTGCCAGCAGCACAGGGGGCACTGAAGCTTTCTTT
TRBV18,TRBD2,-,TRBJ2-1,CASSPSGLAGGAYNEQFF,TGTGCCAGCTCACCATCTGGGCTAGCGGGAGGTGCCTACAATGAGCAGTTCTTC
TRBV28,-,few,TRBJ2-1,CASRQEVEQFF,TGTGCCAGCAGACAAGAGGTAGAGCAGTTCTTC
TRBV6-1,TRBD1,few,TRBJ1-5,CASSTGTGNQPQHF,TGTGCCAGCAGCACCGGGACAGGAAATCAGCCCCAGCATTTT
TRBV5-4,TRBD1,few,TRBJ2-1,CASSSKDREYNEQFF,TGTGCCAGCAGCTCGAAGGACAGGGAGTACAATGAGCAGTTCTTC
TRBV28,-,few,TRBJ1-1,CASSHSNAEAFF,TGTGCCAGCAGTCACTCAAACGCTGAAGCTTTCTTT
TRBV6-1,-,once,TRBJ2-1,CASSEAGVLSYNEQFF,TGTGCCAGCAGTGAAGCCGGGGTACTCTCCTACAATGAGCAGTTCTTC
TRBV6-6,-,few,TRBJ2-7,CASSYEYEQYF,TGTGCCAGCAGTTACGAGTACGAGCAGTACTTC
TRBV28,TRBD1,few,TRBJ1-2,CASRKQGAMVYGYTF,TGTGCCAGCAGAAAACAGGGGGCGATGGTCTATGGCTACACCTTC
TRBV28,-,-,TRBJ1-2,CASTEDNPYGYTF,TGTGCCAGCACCGAGGACAACCCCTATGGCTACACCTTC
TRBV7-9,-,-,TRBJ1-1,CASSLVQTTTEAFF,TGTGCCAGCAGTCTAGTTCAGACGACCACTGAAGCTTTCTTT
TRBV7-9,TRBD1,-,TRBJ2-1,CASRRKNQGVVTEQFF,TGTGCCAGCAGACGTAAAAATCAGGGGGTAGTCACTGAGCAGTTCTTC
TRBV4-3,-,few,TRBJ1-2,CASSQDPVGTVVNNYGYTF,TGCGCCAGCAGCCAAGACCCAGTCGGAACAGTCGTCAATAACTATGGCTACACCTTC
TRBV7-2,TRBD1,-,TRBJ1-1,CASSLTGVTEAFF,TGTGCCAGCAGCTTGACAGGGGTTACTGAAGCTTTCTTT
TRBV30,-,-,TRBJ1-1,CAWTPPGAAFF,TGTGCCTGGACCCCCCCAGGGGCGGCTTTCTTT
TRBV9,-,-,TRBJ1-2,CASSPSPDSAYGYTF,TGTGCCAGCAGCCCTTCCCCGGACTCTGCTTATGGCTACACCTTC
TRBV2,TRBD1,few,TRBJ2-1,CASSLDRVKYNEQFF,TGTGCCAGCAGCCTCGACAGGGTCAAATACAATGAGCAGTTCTTC
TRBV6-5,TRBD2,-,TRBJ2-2,CASSSGRGYTGELFF,TGTGCCAGCAGTTCCGGGAGGGGCTACACCGGGGAGCTGTTTTTT
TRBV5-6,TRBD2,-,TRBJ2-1,CASSEDHLAGGYNEQFF,TGTGCCAGCAGCGAGGACCATCTAGCGGGAGGATACAATGAGCAGTTCTTC
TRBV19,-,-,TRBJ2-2,CASSLTGELFF,TGTGCCAGTAGTCTTACCGGGGAGCTGTTTTTT